This entry features one TCR beta chain sequence. This sample stems from a study of cytomegalovirus exposure and HLA in healthy donors. The primer mix had 60 Vbeta and 13 Jbeta primers. Measured with immunoSEQ multiplex PCR; TCRdb has only the in-frame clones, and not every one. The profile covers fewer than 250,000 clones, with about 83% appearing a single time and roughly 1.3% taken by the ten largest. In germline, CDR1 is SNHLY, CDR2 FYNNEI. Germline trimming cut 3 bases from V and 7 bases from J; bases unmatched to any gene: 10. This CDR3 is 15 amino acids long. The chain couples TRBV2 to TRBJ1-2; the match to TRBD1 covers 8 bases. The specimen was PBMCs. This TCR was sampled from a girl between 10 and 17 years old in good health and CMV-seronegative. The CDR3 DNA is TGTGCCAGCAGTGAGGGACAGGACCAAACTATTGGCTACACCTTC. The encoded protein is CASSEGQDQTIGYTF. Combining the CDR3 with reference TRBV2 and TRBJ1-2 gives the whole variable domain EPEVTQTPSHQVTQMGQEVILRCVPISNHLYFYWYRQILGQKVEFLVSFYNNEISEKSEIFDDQFSVERPDGSNFTLKIRSTKLEDSAMYFCASSEGQDQTIGYTFGSGTRLTVV.